This T cell receptor (beta chain) derives from a study of cytomegalovirus exposure and HLA in healthy donors. Study-level results: In a later analysis, at a false discovery rate of 0.05, approximately 18,000 TCR beta sequences were associated with HLA alleles. Only CMV serostatus was available as immune exposure information. Follow-up analysis later connected one missense variant in DCLRE1C with trimming of TCR beta V- and J-genes.

For this clone: Antigen specificity is unknown.

Although they were nominally healthy when sampled, donors likely had unrecorded immune exposures. A multiplex PCR was run with 60 Vbeta primers and 13 Jbeta primers. Sequencing used immunoSEQ multiplex PCR; TCRdb keeps in-frame clones, though not all of them. The top ten hold about 1.2% of the sample, which has 250,000 or so clones, under 90% seen once. The clonotype comes from a human donor in good health. Material: PBMCs.

CDR3 nucleotide sequence: TGTGCCAGCAGCTTAATAGGACAGGGGATCTCTGGAAACACCATATATTTT. Its protein product is CASSLIGQGISGNTIYF. The chain carries TRBV7-9 and TRBJ1-3; TRBD1 agrees at 9 bases. In germline, CDR1 is SEHNR, CDR2 FQNEAQ (reference sequence). The CDR3 has 17 amino acids. V shed 2 bases and J 0 bases; nucleotides not matched to a gene: 5. Drawing the rest from reference TRBV7-9 and TRBJ1-3, the complete variable domain is DTGVSQNPRHKITKRGQNVTFRCDPISEHNRLYWYRQTLGQGPEFLTYFQNEAQLEKSRLLSDRFSAERPKGSFSTLEIQRTEQGDSAMYLCASSLIGQGISGNTIYFGEGSWLTVV.